Listed here are 28 T cell receptor beta chains from one sample, sequenced in a study of blood T cell repertoires in COVID-19. Libraries were prepared by immunoSEQ multiplex PCR; TCRdb keeps only in-frame clonotypes and omits some of them. The sample lists about 95,000 clones, roughly four fifths occurring once. The sample consisted of peripheral blood. These receptors were taken from a man at least 80 years old with COVID-19, enrolled during active disease.

The genes are TRBV7-6 and TRBJ1-3; 7 bases align to TRBD1. V was pared by 3 bases and J by 0 bases, with 5 bases of the junction left unmatched. There are 16 residues in the CDR3. Germline V gives CDR1 SGHVS, CDR2 FNYEAQ. CDR3 region: CASSFQGTVSGNTIYF. The CDR3 nucleotides read TGTGCCAGCAGCTTCCAGGGGACAGTCTCTGGAAACACCATATATTTT.

The chain has TRBV5-1 and TRBJ2-3; 8 nucleotides align to TRBD2. The CDR3 length is 15 residues. The V and J ends lost 5 bases and 7 bases, in that order; junction bases with no gene match: 12. The V gene's germline CDR1 is SGHRS and CDR2 YFSETQ. The CDR3 DNA follows: TGCGCCAGCAGGGAGGGACTAGGGGTCAGAAATACGCAGTATTTT. This codes for CASREGLGVRNTQYF. The variable domain in full, completed from reference TRBV5-1 and TRBJ2-3, reads KAGVTQTPRYLIKTRGQQVTLSCSPISGHRSVSWYQQTPGQGLQFLFEYFSETQRNKGNFPGRFSGRQFSNSRSEMNVSTLELGDSALYLCASREGLGVRNTQYFGPGTRLTVL.

This clone came up a few times. This chain joins TRBV20-1 and TRBJ2-7, with D possibly matching TRBD1 (5 bases). Trimming took 7 bases from V and 0 from J, leaving 7 bases between them. CDR1 and CDR2 (germline): DFQATT, SNEGSKA (reference sequence). The CDR3 totals 11 residues. CDR3: CSVTGSYEQYF. The CDR3 DNA is TGCAGTGTTACAGGCTCCTACGAGCAGTACTTC.

This chain joins TRBV6-1 and TRBJ1-6; TRBD1 is a possible D gene (5 bases). This CDR3 region has 13 residues. Trimming left V 3 bases short and J 11 bases short, with 11 bases between. Germline-derived CDR1 and CDR2 are MNHNS and SASEGT. The CDR3 coding sequence is TGTGCCAGCAGTGAGGGGCGGGGGGCACCCCTCCACTTT. This sequence encodes CASSEGRGAPLHF.

The sample holds one count of this clone. This rearrangement joins TRBV12-3 or TRBV12-4 to TRBJ1-2; no firm D call. This CDR3 contains 13 residues. Trimming left V 3 bases short and J 4 bases short, with 9 bases between. CDR3 sequence reads: CASSLAASYGYTF. CDR3 nucleotide sequence: TGTGCCAGCAGTTTGGCAGCGAGCTATGGCTACACCTTC.

DNA for the CDR3: TGCGCCAGCAGCTCGGGACTAGCGGGAGAAGAGACCCAGTACTTC. Translating gives CASSSGLAGEETQYF. V gene TRBV4-1 combines with J gene TRBJ2-5; TRBD2 matches 14 bases. V dropped 5 bases and J dropped 3; count of bases not matched to a gene: 2. This CDR3 comprises 15 residues. The germline gives CDR1 MGHRA, CDR2 YSYEKL.

J is TRBJ1-4 and V is TRBV7-3; D call uncertain. This CDR3 is 13 amino acids long. Germline V gene lookup returns CDR1 SGHTA and CDR2 FQGTGA. V was clipped by 2 bases and J by 5 bases, with 6 bases between them. CDR3 nucleotides: TGTGCCAGCAGCTTAGTACAGAATGAAAAACTGTTTTTT. Protein: CASSLVQNEKLFF. Drawing the rest from reference TRBV7-3 and TRBJ1-4, the complete variable domain is GAGVSQTPSNKVTEKGKYVELRCDPISGHTALYWYRQSLGQGPEFLIYFQGTGAADDSGLPNDRFFAVRPEGSVSTLKIQRTERGDSAVYLCASSLVQNEKLFFGSGTQLSVL.

Here the CDR3 DNA reads TGTGCCAGCACCCTAGGACAGAGCAACTATGGCTACACCTTC. Amino acid sequence: CASTLGQSNYGYTF. The chain employs TRBV28 and TRBJ1-2; TRBD1 is a possible D gene (6 bases). The ends were cut back, 7 bases at V and 2 bases at J, with 14 bases in the middle. The CDR3 runs to 14 residues. Per the germline V gene, CDR1 is MDHEN and CDR2 is SYDVKM.

The J gene is TRBJ2-3, the V gene TRBV5-1, with TRBD1 matching 8 bases. CDR3 size: 15 residues. Germline V lookup: CDR1 SGHRS, CDR2 YFSETQ. J gave up 7 bases and V 2 bases, and 9 bases lay outside the gene matches. The CDR3 spells CASSFSQGAQNTQYF. CDR3 coding DNA: TGCGCCAGCAGCTTCAGCCAGGGGGCCCAGAATACGCAGTATTTT.

The table lists this clone with a count of one. This sequence joins TRBV29-1 and TRBJ2-7, with D possibly being TRBD1 (6 bases). The CDR3 has 13 residues. CDR1 and CDR2 from the germline V gene are SQVTM and ANQGSEA. V lost 5 bases and J lost 3, with 14 bases in between. Here the CDR3 DNA reads TGCAGCGTTAGAGACAGGTTTCACTACGAGCAGTACTTC. Translated, it gives CSVRDRFHYEQYF.

This chain links TRBV5-6 with TRBJ1-3, with D uncertain. V was clipped by 1 base and J by 4 bases, with 9 bases between them. This CDR3 has 14 residues. Looked up from germline, CDR1 is SGHDT and CDR2 is YYEEEE. DNA for the CDR3: TGTGCCAGCAGCTTGCGGCCAGCGGGAAACACCATATATTTT. Its protein product is CASSLRPAGNTIYF.

The rearrangement joins TRBV5-1 to TRBJ2-7; unclear D gene. Germline CDR1 reads SGHRS; CDR2 reads YFSETQ. With 0 bases removed from V and 2 bases from J, the gap between germline ends came to 9 bases. CDR3 size: 14 residues. In nucleotides, the CDR3 is TGCGCCAGCAGCTTGGTCGGTAGCCCCTACGAGCAGTACTTC. Protein product: CASSLVGSPYEQYF.

This clone was recorded at least ten times. The V and J genes are TRBV18 and TRBJ2-7, with a possible D match to TRBD1 (5 bases). Germline CDR1 and CDR2: KGHSH and LQKENI. The V and J ends lost 4 bases and 6 bases respectively, with 19 bases between them. The CDR3 has 15 amino acids. CDR3 residues: CASSLCQGEFCEQYF. CDR3 in DNA: TGTGCCAGCTCACTTTGTCAGGGTGAGTTTTGCGAGCAGTACTTC.

V is TRBV2 and J is TRBJ1-5; TRBD1 agrees at 7 bases. This CDR3 has 14 residues. V dropped 6 bases and J dropped 3; count of bases not matched to a gene: 5. Germline CDR1 reads SNHLY; CDR2 reads FYNNEI. The CDR3 loop reads CASRRGTDNQPQHF. CDR3 bases: TGTGCCAGCAGACGAGGGACAGACAATCAGCCCCAGCATTTT.

The V and J genes are TRBV24-1 and TRBJ2-1; D not certain. V was clipped by 6 bases and J by 5 bases, with 16 bases between them. This CDR3 comprises 15 residues. CDR1 and CDR2 from the germline V gene are KGHDR and SFDVKD. The CDR3 loop is CATSSRWVGDNEQFF. The CDR3 DNA sequence: TGTGCCACCAGTTCGCGTTGGGTAGGAGACAATGAGCAGTTCTTC.

The rearrangement links TRBV7-2 to TRBJ1-1, with D possibly TRBD1 on 5 matching bases. This CDR3 has 15 amino acids. V dropped 0 bases and J dropped 4 bases, with 12 bases sitting between them. Germline V gives CDR1 SGHTA, CDR2 FQGNSA. CDR3: CASSLAQGKGTEAFF. CDR3 sequence (DNA): TGTGCCAGCAGCTTAGCCCAGGGTAAGGGCACTGAAGCTTTCTTT.

The chain carries TRBV11-2 and TRBJ1-1, with 10 positions matching TRBD1. The CDR3 is 18 residues long. CDR1 is SGHAT, CDR2 FQNNGV, per germline. The trim removed 3 bases at V and 1 base at J, leaving 11 bases unmatched. The CDR3 protein is CASSFGQGVQNWNTEAFF. CDR3 bases: TGTGCCAGCAGCTTCGGACAGGGGGTCCAGAATTGGAACACTGAAGCTTTCTTT.

The chain has TRBV20-1 and TRBJ2-7; unclear D gene. Trimming left V 3 bases short and J 4 bases short, with 4 bases between. CDR1 is DFQATT, CDR2 SNEGSKA, per germline (reference sequence). This CDR3 is 10 amino acids long. The chain's CDR3 is CSASRYEQYF. The DNA of the CDR3 is TGCAGTGCTAGCAGGTACGAGCAGTACTTC.

The J gene is TRBJ2-7, the V gene TRBV6-2 or TRBV6-3; 10 nucleotides line up with TRBD1. There are 15 residues in the CDR3. CDR1 and CDR2 from the germline V gene are MNHEY and SVGEGT. V lost 4 bases to trimming and J lost 0 bases; unmatched junction nucleotides: 3. CDR3 in DNA: TGTGCCAGCAGTTCGAGGACAGGGGGCTCCTACGAGCAGTACTTC. It translates to CASSSRTGGSYEQYF.

The chain has TRBV6-5 and TRBJ2-5; TRBD2 agrees at 9 bases. Looked up from germline, CDR1 is MNHEY and CDR2 is SVGAGI. V trimming: 2 bases; J trimming: 2 bases; junction bases outside the gene matches: 6. This CDR3 has 16 amino acids. CDR3 amino acids: CASSYGSGGLQETQYF. The CDR3 DNA reads TGTGCCAGCAGTTACGGTAGCGGGGGTCTACAAGAGACCCAGTACTTC.

V is TRBV5-1 and J is TRBJ1-1; 10 bases fit TRBD1. Looked up from germline, CDR1 is SGHRS and CDR2 is YFSETQ. The CDR3 runs to 23 residues. V lost 1 base and J lost 0; bases outside the gene matches: 24. CDR3 residues: CASSLRQGATSASGPGLNTEAFF. CDR3 sequence (DNA): TGCGCCAGCAGCTTGAGACAGGGGGCGACCTCCGCCTCTGGTCCGGGATTGAACACTGAAGCTTTCTTT. The complete variable domain, with remaining parts taken from reference TRBV5-1 and TRBJ1-1, reads KAGVTQTPRYLIKTRGQQVTLSCSPISGHRSVSWYQQTPGQGLQFLFEYFSETQRNKGNFPGRFSGRQFSNSRSEMNVSTLELGDSALYLCASSLRQGATSASGPGLNTEAFFGQGTRLTVV.

The V and J genes are TRBV4-1 and TRBJ1-6, with D tentatively TRBD1 (5 bases). The germline V gene encodes CDR1 MGHRA and CDR2 YSYEKL. Deletions cut 0 bases from V and 10 bases from J, with 16 bases between. There are 16 residues in the CDR3. CDR3 sequence reads: CASSQDHQGRYSPLHF. The CDR3 region has the DNA TGCGCCAGCAGCCAAGATCATCAGGGCAGGTACTCACCCCTCCACTTT.

The chain joins TRBV3-1 (or the pseudogene TRBV3-2) to TRBJ2-7, with D perhaps TRBD2 (7 bases). This CDR3 is 15 amino acids long. V lost 2 bases, J lost 2 bases, and 13 bases lay in between. CDR1 is LGHDT, CDR2 YNNKEL, per germline (reference sequence). CDR3 nucleotides: TGTGCCAGCAGCCAAAGGGGGGGGGCCACCTACGAGCAGTACTTC. Translating gives CASSQRGGATYEQYF.

This chain links TRBV7-6 with TRBJ2-3, with a possible D match to TRBD1 (6 bases). CDR3 length equals 15 residues. Between the trimmed V and J ends, which lost 5 bases and 1 base, there was a span of 13 bases. CDR1 SGHVS and CDR2 FNYEAQ come from the germline V gene. CDR3 amino acids: CASSPYRVRTDTQYF. CDR3 nucleotides: TGTGCCAGCAGCCCGTACAGGGTACGCACAGATACGCAGTATTTT.

The V call is TRBV7-6, the J call TRBJ2-7, with a possible D match to TRBD2 (5 bases). Germline assignment: CDR1 SGHVS and CDR2 FNYEAQ. CDR3 length equals 11 residues. Trimming took 5 bases from V and 6 from J, leaving 8 bases between them. The CDR3: CASSRGSEQYF. The CDR3 coding sequence is TGTGCCAGCAGCAGAGGGTCCGAGCAGTACTTC. Filled out from reference TRBV7-6 and TRBJ2-7, the complete variable domain reads GAGVSQSPRYKVTKRGQDVALRCDPISGHVSLYWYRQALGQGPEFLTYFNYEAQQDKSGLPNDRFSAERPEGSISTLTIQRTEQRDSAMYRCASSRGSEQYFGPGTRLTVT.

The chain couples TRBV30 to TRBJ1-1, with 7 bases matching TRBD1. The CDR3 has 13 residues. Germline V CDR1 and CDR2: GTSNPN, SVGIG (reference sequence). V lost 4 bases and J lost 2; bases outside the gene matches: 4. DNA of the CDR3: TGTGCCTGGACACAGGGGAGTAACACTGAAGCTTTCTTT. This gives the protein CAWTQGSNTEAFF.

The V call is TRBV9, the J call TRBJ1-1, with D perhaps matching TRBD1 (5 bases). The V end was cut by 1 base, the J end by 1 base, with 8 bases between. The CDR3 runs 14 residues. Germline CDR1 SGDLS, CDR2 YYNGEE. The CDR3 protein is CASSVRGGNTEAFF. The CDR3 bases are TGTGCCAGCAGCGTAAGGGGAGGGAACACTGAAGCTTTCTTT.

The rearrangement uses TRBV5-1 and TRBJ1-4, with D possibly being TRBD1 (5 bases). The germline V gene encodes CDR1 SGHRS and CDR2 YFSETQ. CDR3 size: 16 residues. Trimming took off 2 bases at V and 7 bases at J, with 18 bases between the two ends. CDR3 amino acids: CASSFQGSLSSEKLFF. The CDR3 DNA reads TGCGCCAGCAGCTTCCAGGGTTCGTTATCTAGTGAAAAACTGTTTTTT. The full variable domain, with the rest looked up from reference TRBV5-1 and TRBJ1-4, is KAGVTQTPRYLIKTRGQQVTLSCSPISGHRSVSWYQQTPGQGLQFLFEYFSETQRNKGNFPGRFSGRQFSNSRSEMNVSTLELGDSALYLCASSFQGSLSSEKLFFGSGTQLSVL.